The entry that follows covers one T cell receptor (beta chain) sequence. Clones were sequenced by immunoSEQ multiplex PCR, and TCRdb holds only the in-frame ones, with some missing. The sample contains around 10,000 clones, under 40% of which appear only once. These data come from a study of graft-versus-host responses after intestinal transplantation. General study points: Recipient marrow showed GvH clones, some seen first in ileum or blood. Patients who carried graft-donor T cell macrochimerism also had high graft-versus-host to host-versus-graft clonal ratios in their allografts.

After the reaction, the investigators sorted the proliferating CFSE-low CD3+CD4+ and CD3+CD8+ responders. This TCR was recovered from a human patient who was an organ donor for intestinal transplantation. The sequencing here drew on alloreactive CD4+ T cells from a mixed lymphocyte reaction culture, taken before transplantation. Subset indicated: CFSE-low proliferating T cells sorted from roughly 6-day pre-transplant mixed lymphocyte reaction (GvH or HvG direction).

The CDR3 DNA reads as TGTGCCAGCAGCCCCCGCTGGGGGGGAAGTAATTCACCCCTCCACTTT. This codes for CASSPRWGGSNSPLHF. V is TRBV7-2 and J is TRBJ1-6; possibly TRBD1 for D (5 bases). The CDR3 spans 16 residues. V was clipped by 5 bases and J by 6 bases, with 17 bases between them. CDR1 and CDR2 (germline): SGHTA, FQGNSA. Drawing the rest from reference TRBV7-2 and TRBJ1-6, the complete variable domain is GAGVSQSPSNKVTEKGKDVELRCDPISGHTALYWYRQSLGQGLEFLIYFQGNSAPDKSGLPSDRFSAERTGGSVSTLTIQRTQQEDSAVYLCASSPRWGGSNSPLHFGNGTRLTVT.